The entry below describes one T cell receptor beta chain. Its specificity is unknown. This entry comes from a study of Ad26.COV2.S vaccination and SARS-CoV-2 variants. Study-wide results and limits: Similar non-spike TCR breadth was observed in recipients of vaccine and of placebo. Analytic work on TCR breadth and depth might have understated the full extent of total T cell responses. Considerable breadth of spike-specific CD8+ and CD4+ T cell responses has reportedly been documented following vaccination. Spike-specific TCR breadth was greater in vaccine than placebo recipients.

The data were produced by immunoSEQ multiplex PCR, yet TCRdb's version contains in-frame clones alone and is incomplete. This sample has 45,000 or so clones, with 65% to 90% found just once. This TCR was recovered from a human donor who had recovered from COVID-19. The starting material was peripheral blood, obtained after recovery from COVID-19.

The CDR3 nucleotides are TGTGCCACCAGTGATCCACGACAGGGCCCCAATGAAAAACTGTTTTTT. As protein: CATSDPRQGPNEKLFF. The chain uses TRBV24-1 and TRBJ1-4, with 7 positions matching TRBD1. Trimming cost V 3 bases and J 5 bases; bases outside gene matches: 8. The CDR3 is 16 residues long. Germline CDR1 and CDR2: KGHDR and SFDVKD.